The 19 T cell receptor beta chains reported below all come from one sample, sequenced in a study of neurological immune-mediated disorders. Noted time point: longitudinal time-point 1 (baseline). TCRdb processed the 5' RACE reads anew with MiXCR; each CDR3 protein has one entry. The sample has some 68,000 distinct CDR3 sequences, around 13% seen once; the top ten hold 3.5% to 5.5%. The specimen was PBMCs. All receptors come from a female donor with HTLV-1-associated myelopathy (HAM/TSP).

This clonotype was counted between two and nine times. This chain links TRBV12-3 or TRBV12-4 with TRBJ1-1; D may be TRBD1 (5 bases). CDR3 length equals 19 residues. Trimming took off 6 bases at V and 4 bases at J, with 30 bases between the two ends. The CDR3 DNA reads TGTGCCAGCAGACCGACTTCGGCGGGCAGGGAGAATTGGGGCACTGAAGCTTTCTTT. Protein product: CASRPTSAGRENWGTEAFF.

This clonotype was picked up many times. The CDR3 DNA reads TGTGCCAGCAGTTTAAGGGGGGAAAATTCACCCCTCCACTTT. Its translation: CASSLRGENSPLHF. V is TRBV12-3 or TRBV12-4 and J is TRBJ1-6, with D possibly being TRBD1 (6 bases). The length of the CDR3 is 14 residues. V was cut by 2 bases and J by 7 bases, with 9 bases left in between.

There are many counts of this clonotype. The CDR3 sequence is CSVEPGSNEQFF. In DNA form, the CDR3 reads TGCAGCGTTGAACCAGGGAGCAATGAGCAGTTCTTC. The genes are TRBV29-1 and TRBJ2-1, with D perhaps being TRBD1 or TRBD2 (5 bases each). The CDR3 contains 12 residues. Trimming shortened V by 2 bases and J by 6 bases, and 8 bases separated the two germline ends. Looked up from germline, CDR1 is SQVTM and CDR2 is ANQGSEA.

At least ten counts were recorded for this clonotype. The chain uses TRBV27 and TRBJ2-7; the match to TRBD1 covers 8 bases. V was pared by 2 bases and J by 7 bases, with 10 bases of the junction left unmatched. This CDR3 region has 15 residues. In germline, CDR1 is MNHEY, CDR2 SMNVEV (reference sequence). The CDR3 region has the DNA TGTGCCAGCAGTTTAAGTCTGCAGGGGGCGTTTGAGCAGTACTTC. Its protein product is CASSLSLQGAFEQYF.

This clonotype has a count of ten or more. The chain has TRBV7-3 and TRBJ2-3, with 9 bases matching TRBD2. The CDR3 is made up of 14 amino acids. Germline V gene lookup returns CDR1 SGHTA and CDR2 FQGTGA. With V trimmed by 2 bases and J by 6 bases, 3 bases remained unmatched. The CDR3 loop reads CASSLGGGADTQYF. CDR3 sequence (DNA): TGTGCCAGCAGCTTAGGCGGGGGGGCGGATACGCAGTATTTT.

This clonotype has just one count. This could be a read error, since a much larger clone is one nucleotide away. The chain couples TRBV6-6 to TRBJ2-1; 9 bases agree with TRBD1. The CDR3 spans 15 residues. Germline V gene sequence: CDR1 MNHNY, CDR2 SVGAGI (reference sequence). The CDR3 reads CGSSFAGTGFNEQFF. The CDR3 coding sequence is TGTGGCAGCAGTTTCGCCGGGACAGGGTTTAATGAGCAGTTCTTC.

This clonotype was counted many times. The rearrangement links TRBV5-1 to TRBJ1-4, with D tentatively TRBD1 (5 bases). This CDR3 contains 14 residues. Germline assignment: CDR1 SGHRS and CDR2 YFSETQ. Trimming stripped 2 bases from V and 7 bases from J, with 12 bases between. In nucleotides, the CDR3 is TGCGCCAGCAGCTTCGGGACCAGCAGTGAAAAACTGTTTTTT. It specifies CASSFGTSSEKLFF.

This clonotype has a count of ten or more. This rearrangement joins TRBV9 to TRBJ2-7; possibly TRBD2 for D (5 bases). Deletions cut 2 bases from V and 6 bases from J, with 9 bases between. CDR3 length: 12 residues. Germline values: CDR1 SGDLS, CDR2 YYNGEE. The CDR3 is CASSVEGGEQYF. CDR3 in DNA: TGTGCCAGCAGCGTGGAAGGAGGCGAGCAGTACTTC.

This clonotype was picked up many times. V and J are TRBV15 and TRBJ1-5; unclear D gene. The CDR3 is made up of 17 amino acids. CDR1 and CDR2 from the germline V gene are LNHNV and YYDKDF (reference sequence). The V gene lost 4 bases and the J gene lost 0 bases, with 16 bases spanning the gap. CDR3 nucleotide sequence: TGTGCCACCAGCAAACGGTTATTGGGCCGTAGCAATCAGCCCCAGCATTTT. It specifies CATSKRLLGRSNQPQHF.

This clonotype was detected ten times or more. The J gene is TRBJ1-5, the V gene TRBV6-1; no firm D call. This CDR3 has 13 residues. Trimming stripped 0 bases from V and 7 bases from J, with 7 bases between. CDR1 is MNHNS, CDR2 SASEGT, per germline. CDR3 DNA: TGTGCCAGCAGTGAAGCAGGGTACCAGCCCCAGCATTTT. Protein: CASSEAGYQPQHF.

This clonotype was found many times. This chain uses TRBV7-2 with TRBJ2-3; tentatively, D is TRBD2 (5 bases). V shed 4 bases and J shed 0 bases, with 11 bases lying between them. CDR1 is SGHTA and CDR2 is FQGNSA in the germline V gene. This CDR3 has 15 amino acids. As DNA, the CDR3 is TGTGCCAGCAGCTACAGACGGGAAAGCACAGATACGCAGTATTTT. Protein product: CASSYRRESTDTQYF.

The V and J genes are TRBV14 and TRBJ2-7; TRBD2 matches 7 bases. V shed 4 bases, J shed 0 bases, and the junction held 12 bases outside the gene matches. Germline V gene lookup returns CDR1 SGHDN and CDR2 FVKESK. This CDR3 has 17 amino acids. The CDR3 spells CASSRGGGSHTSYEQYF. CDR3 DNA sequence: TGTGCCAGCAGCCGGGGGGGAGGGTCTCACACCTCCTACGAGCAGTACTTC.

The table lists this clonotype with many counts. V and J are TRBV3-1 and TRBJ2-1; no clear D gene. The CDR3 length is 11 residues. V was trimmed by 1 base and J by 6 bases, leaving 1 base between them. Germline V CDR1 and CDR2: LGHDT, YNNKEL (reference sequence). The CDR3, as DNA: TGTGCCAGCAGCCAAGGCAATGAGCAGTTCTTC. It codes for CASSQGNEQFF.

This clonotype was found many times. This sequence joins TRBV12-3 or TRBV12-4 and TRBJ2-3, with a tentative D call TRBD2 (5 bases). The CDR3 contains 13 residues. V dropped 10 bases and J dropped 2 bases, with 13 bases sitting between them. As DNA, the CDR3 is TGTGCCACCCGAGGGAGTGCCACAGATACGCAGTATTTT. This encodes CATRGSATDTQYF.

This clonotype came up many times. This CDR3 is CASSQGAAGDQPQHF. Here the CDR3 DNA reads TGCGCCAGCAGCCAAGGAGCAGCAGGGGACCAGCCCCAGCATTTT. V gene TRBV4-1 combines with J gene TRBJ1-5, with D possibly matching TRBD1 (6 bases). The CDR3 length is 15 residues. V shed 1 base and J shed 7 bases, with 14 bases lying between them. Germline assignment: CDR1 MGHRA and CDR2 YSYEKL.

The chain recombines TRBV4-3 with TRBJ2-2, with D unclear. In germline, CDR1 is LGHNA, CDR2 YSLEER. The CDR3 length is 15 residues. V dropped 3 bases and J dropped 1 base, with 9 bases sitting between them. The CDR3 nucleotides read TGCGCCAGCAGCCAGTGGGCCGGGAACACCGGGGAGCTGTTTTTT. Protein product: CASSQWAGNTGELFF.

The J gene is TRBJ2-3, the V gene TRBV19, with a tentative D call TRBD1 (6 bases). The CDR3 consists of 15 residues. Trimming took 3 bases from V and 5 from J, leaving 15 bases between them. CDR1 is LNHDA and CDR2 is SQIVND in the germline V gene (reference sequence). The CDR3 sequence is CASSISAQGIDTQYF. CDR3 in DNA: TGTGCCAGTAGTATTTCGGCGCAGGGGATAGATACGCAGTATTTT.

This clonotype was counted between two and nine times. The chain links TRBV7-2 to TRBJ2-4; 8 nucleotides match TRBD2. J gave up 3 bases and V 4 bases, and 5 bases lay outside the gene matches. The CDR3 spans 15 residues. Germline CDR1 reads SGHTA; CDR2 reads FQGNSA. CDR3 residues: CASSSGGVGKNIQYF. CDR3 nucleotides: TGTGCCAGCAGCTCCGGGGGGGTGGGCAAAAACATTCAGTACTTC.

This clonotype was seen a few times. The chain is built from TRBV5-1 and TRBJ2-7; 7 bases map to TRBD2. V was clipped by 4 bases and J by 2 bases; unmatched bases: 6. Germline assignment: CDR1 SGHRS and CDR2 YFSETQ. This CDR3 spans 14 amino acids. In DNA form, the CDR3 reads TGCGCCAGCAGCGGCACGGGGGGTACCTACGAGCAGTACTTC. Protein sequence: CASSGTGGTYEQYF.